Sequencing of this TCR beta chain was carried out in a study of CD4 T cells in relation to SARS-CoV-2 and coronaviruses. Across the study: TCR beta CDR3s were sequenced after 10-day antigen culture of PBMCs.

Unexposed donor CD4+ T cells date from about 2011-2018, before the COVID-19 pandemic. CD4+ T cells were isolated from the cells after less than 13 days of culture. Some clones are missing from TCRdb's copy, which holds only in-frame ones; the method was immunoSEQ multiplex PCR. The top ten clones hold approximately 10% of a sample with about 16,000 clones, around 77% of them seen once. As for this clone: The target antigen is unknown.

This receptor was obtained from a human donor in good health. Input material: CD4+ T cells from PBMCs, cultured in vitro.

In DNA, the CDR3 is TGTGCCAGCAAGTGGCAGGGAGGGGCCCAAGAGACCCAGTACTTC. Translated: CASKWQGGAQETQYF. The chain has TRBV28 and TRBJ2-5, with 7 bases that match TRBD2. V gave up 7 bases and J gave up 1 base; unmatched junction bases: 9. This CDR3 comprises 15 residues. CDR1 and CDR2 from the germline V gene are MDHEN and SYDVKM.